This paragraph reports one T cell receptor beta chain. These data originate in a study of blood T cell repertoires in COVID-19. In the study overall: Italy, Spain and the United States were the sources of the convalescent and acute COVID-19 samples. From T cells, B-cell-depleted T cells, or PBMCs came the material, which was cDNA or gDNA.

The V gene's germline CDR1 is SGHDN and CDR2 FVKESK. The CDR3 is 14 residues long. The V and J ends lost 0 bases and 4 bases respectively, with 6 bases between them. Authors' data handling: Reference gene primer amplification gave estimated nucleated cell counts. TCRdb's table, derived via immunoSEQ multiplex PCR, lists solely in-frame clones and lacks some. That table is the source of V, J and clone size, and D and trimming were worked out from the DNA. The data hold about 180,000 clones, with nearly 80% observed a single time. The specimen sequenced was peripheral blood. The TCR sequence derives from a woman in her seventies with acute or convalescent COVID-19. V is TRBV14 and J is TRBJ2-2, with D hard to call. Written as DNA, the CDR3 is TGTGCCAGCAGCCAAGACTTTTTCACCGGGGAGCTGTTTTTT. As protein: CASSQDFFTGELFF. The variable domain in full, with the rest retrieved from reference TRBV14 and TRBJ2-2, is EAGVTQFPSHSVIEKGQTVTLRCDPISGHDNLYWYRRVMGKEIKFLLHFVKESKQDESGMPNNRFLAERTGGTYSTLKVQPAELEDSGVYFCASSQDFFTGELFFGEGSRLTVL.